What follows are 12 T cell receptor beta chains derived from one specimen sequenced in a study of T cells in Graves' hyperthyroidism and ophthalmopathy. Amplification targeted TCR beta CDR3 regions from RNA transcripts. HTBI primers were used for first-round RT-PCR of the TCR CDR3. MiXCR, applied by TCRdb to the multiplex PCR reads, yields one record per CDR3 protein. This table holds 450,000 to 700,000 distinct CDR3 sequences, just over 45% found once. Sequenced: peripheral blood or thyroid tissue (not recorded which). These receptors were collected from a young woman with Graves' hyperthyroidism.

The rearrangement links TRBV5-1 to TRBJ1-2; D is ambiguous. Per the germline V gene, CDR1 is SGHRS and CDR2 is YFSETQ. With 0 bases removed from V and 8 bases from J, the gap between germline ends came to 14 bases. This CDR3 has 14 residues. The CDR3 loop is CASSLGHPLRGYTF. CDR3 DNA sequence: TGCGCCAGCAGCTTGGGACACCCTCTTCGCGGCTACACCTTC.

The chain links TRBV7-8 to TRBJ2-7, with TRBD1 matching 7 bases. The V gene's germline CDR1 is SGHVS and CDR2 FQNEAQ. Trimming took 6 bases from V and 3 from J; bases not matched to a gene: 5. The CDR3 is made up of 13 amino acids. This chain's CDR3 is CASSSQGDYEQYF. Here the CDR3 DNA reads TGTGCCAGCAGTAGTCAGGGGGACTACGAGCAGTACTTC. Full variable domain (missing parts from reference TRBV7-8 and TRBJ2-7): GAGVSQSPRYKVAKRGQDVALRCDPISGHVSLFWYQQALGQGPEFLTYFQNEAQLDKSGLPSDRFFAERPEGSVSTLKIQRTQQEDSAVYLCASSSQGDYEQYFGPGTRLTVT.

As regards this clonotype: This may be a read error: a much more frequent sequence differs by one nucleotide. This chain joins TRBV20-1 and TRBJ2-5; D is unresolved. Germline V gives CDR1 DFQATT, CDR2 SNEGSKA (reference sequence). This CDR3 contains 12 residues. Trimming shortened V by 5 bases and J by 2 bases, and 9 bases separated the two germline ends. The CDR3 loop reads CSARRPQETQYF. For the CDR3, the DNA is TGCAGTGCTCGACGGCCTCAAGAGACCCAGTACTTC.

This clonotype was counted only a few times. This rearrangement joins TRBV20-1 to TRBJ1-2; D remains unclear. The CDR3 contains 12 residues. Germline assignment: CDR1 DFQATT and CDR2 SNEGSKA (reference sequence). Trimming took off 0 bases at V and 8 bases at J, with 10 bases between the two ends. The CDR3 DNA follows: TGCAGTGCTAGAGATGGGGAAGTGGGCTACACCTTC. The encoded protein is CSARDGEVGYTF.

The chain joins TRBV24-1 to TRBJ2-5, with 7 bases identical to TRBD2. The CDR3 is 15 residues long. V shed 0 bases and J 5 bases; nucleotides not matched to a gene: 5. Germline CDR1 and CDR2: KGHDR and SFDVKD. The CDR3 loop is CATSDLQGGVETQYF. The CDR3, as DNA: TGTGCCACCAGTGATTTGCAGGGAGGGGTGGAGACCCAGTACTTC.

The chain joins TRBV10-3 to TRBJ1-5, with a tentative D call TRBD1 (6 bases). The CDR3 has 14 amino acids. The germline V gene encodes CDR1 ENHRY and CDR2 SYGVKD. The ends were cut back, 6 bases at V and 11 bases at J, with 20 bases in the middle. CDR3 in amino acids: CAIRDSQYQETQHF. CDR3 nucleotides: TGTGCCATCAGGGACAGTCAGTACCAAGAGACCCAGCATTTT.

This clonotype has a count of ten or more. This chain connects TRBV20-1 to TRBJ1-2; D is undetermined. The CDR3 extends over 13 amino acids. The V and J ends lost 6 bases and 1 base respectively, with 12 bases between them. The V gene's germline CDR1 is DFQATT and CDR2 SNEGSKA (reference sequence). The CDR3 DNA follows: TGCAGTGCAACACATCAGGTTAACTATGGCTACACCTTC. Protein product: CSATHQVNYGYTF.

The CDR3 DNA is TGTGCCAGCAGCCGTGAGACAGGGGCCCCCTACGAGCAGTACTTC. This codes for CASSRETGAPYEQYF. V usage is TRBV7-6 and J usage is TRBJ2-7; 8 bases agree with TRBD1. This CDR3 spans 15 amino acids. J gave up 2 bases and V 5 bases, and 8 bases lay outside the gene matches. Germline lookup yields CDR1 SGHVS and CDR2 FNYEAQ.

This clonotype was recorded at least ten times. Here the CDR3 DNA reads TGTGCCAGCAGCCGCAGGGGGGCAGGCGAGCAGTACTTC. This sequence encodes CASSRRGAGEQYF. The gene calls are TRBV7-3 and TRBJ2-7; perhaps TRBD1 as D (7 bases). The CDR3 runs to 13 residues. Trimming cost V 5 bases and J 6 bases, with 14 bases left between them. In germline, CDR1 is SGHTA, CDR2 FQGTGA.

The chain couples TRBV7-2 to TRBJ1-5; TRBD1 is a possible D gene (5 bases). V was cut by 5 bases and J by 11 bases, with 10 bases left in between. The CDR3 length is 11 residues. The germline gives CDR1 SGHTA, CDR2 FQGNSA. CDR3 loop: CASSQGTTQHF. The CDR3 DNA reads TGTGCCAGCAGCCAAGGGACTACCCAGCATTTT.

The chain uses TRBV7-3 and TRBJ2-3; tentatively, D is TRBD1 (6 bases). The germline V and J ends were trimmed by 5 bases and 4 bases, with 16 bases remaining between them. The germline V gene encodes CDR1 SGHTA and CDR2 FQGTGA. This CDR3 is 15 amino acids long. CDR3 region: CASSPPTGGPDTQYF. CDR3 DNA sequence: TGTGCCAGCAGCCCGCCGACAGGAGGACCAGATACGCAGTATTTT.

This clonotype was detected a few times. The rearrangement joins TRBV7-3 to TRBJ2-1, with 7 bases aligning to TRBD1. Germline V gene data show CDR1 as SGHTA and CDR2 as FQGTGA. The CDR3 sequence is 13 residues long. The junction had 3 bases not matched to a gene; V was cut back by 4 bases and J by 6 bases. This CDR3 is CASSSHRGNEQFF. The CDR3 DNA reads as TGTGCCAGCAGCTCCCACAGGGGCAATGAGCAGTTCTTC.